The 22 T cell receptor beta chains below all came from one sample that was sequenced in a study of OX40 agonist ivuxolimab in advanced cancers. The data were produced by immunoSEQ multiplex PCR, yet TCRdb's version contains in-frame clones alone and is incomplete. The sample has about 80,000 clones, 80% to 90% seen once. Sequences were derived from CD4+ or CD8+ T cells sorted from blood, sampled in a trial of the OX40 agonist ivuxolimab. These receptors originate from an adult with an advanced solid tumor such as melanoma, head and neck, liver or kidney cancer.

The chain recombines TRBV5-1 with TRBJ2-2; possible D gene TRBD1, 5 bases. Germline V gene data show CDR1 as SGHRS and CDR2 as YFSETQ. Between the trimmed V and J ends, which lost 6 bases and 0 bases, there was a span of 12 bases. This CDR3 spans 15 amino acids. CDR3 residues: CASKEQVANTGELFF. For the CDR3, the DNA is TGCGCCAGCAAGGAACAGGTGGCGAACACCGGGGAGCTGTTTTTT.

This clone was counted a few times. Within the sample, other DNA sequences also encode this same CDR3. V and J are TRBV27 and TRBJ1-5; D call uncertain. The CDR3 contains 13 residues. Germline V gene sequence: CDR1 MNHEY, CDR2 SMNVEV (reference sequence). V was clipped by 3 bases and J by 0 bases, with 3 bases between them. CDR3 DNA sequence: TGTGCCAGCAGTTTCAGTAGCAATCAGCCCCAGCATTTT. It is translated as CASSFSSNQPQHF.

The chain joins TRBV9 to TRBJ2-3; 10 nucleotides agree with TRBD2. This CDR3 spans 17 amino acids. The germline V gene encodes CDR1 SGDLS and CDR2 YYNGEE. V was clipped by 0 bases and J by 1 base; unmatched bases: 5. The CDR3 loop reads CASSVAGGLAGTDTQYF. The CDR3 nucleotides read TGTGCCAGCAGCGTAGCCGGCGGACTAGCGGGCACAGATACGCAGTATTTT.

The chain couples TRBV19 to TRBJ2-3, with 12 positions matching TRBD2. Losses at the gene ends were 3 bases for V and 2 bases for J; bases not matched to a gene: 6. Germline-derived CDR1 and CDR2 are LNHDA and SQIVND (reference sequence). The CDR3 is made up of 17 amino acids. CDR3 nucleotides: TGTGCCAGTAGTATCACTCGACTAGCGGGGGTCACAGATACGCAGTATTTT. It codes for CASSITRLAGVTDTQYF.

This chain connects TRBV4-3 to TRBJ1-1; unclear D gene. CDR3 length: 13 amino acids. V lost 0 bases to trimming and J lost 7 bases, with 9 bases between them. Germline lookup yields CDR1 LGHNA and CDR2 YSLEER. The CDR3 region is CASSQERTVEAFF. Here the CDR3 DNA reads TGCGCCAGCAGCCAAGAGCGGACGGTTGAAGCTTTCTTT.

The chain couples TRBV27 to TRBJ2-4; D perhaps matches TRBD1 (5 bases). The CDR3 has 13 residues. Per germline, CDR1 MNHEY and CDR2 SMNVEV (reference sequence). Trimming left V 0 bases short and J 6 bases short, with 6 bases between. The chain's CDR3 is CASSLSGANIQYF. CDR3 nucleotide sequence: TGTGCCAGCAGTTTATCAGGGGCAAACATTCAGTACTTC.

This clone has only a few counts. V is TRBV9 and J is TRBJ1-1; no definite D call. The CDR3 spans 16 residues. CDR1 is SGDLS and CDR2 is YYNGEE in the germline V gene. The germline V and J ends were trimmed by 0 bases and 1 base, with 13 bases remaining between them. CDR3 sequence: CASSVGILIGNTEAFF. Here the CDR3 DNA reads TGTGCCAGCAGCGTAGGGATATTGATTGGGAACACTGAAGCTTTCTTT.

The chain links TRBV5-1 to TRBJ1-1, with D perhaps TRBD1 (6 bases). This CDR3 is built from 11 residues. The V gene's germline CDR1 is SGHRS and CDR2 YFSETQ. V dropped 1 base and J dropped 11 bases, with 9 bases sitting between them. Written as DNA, the CDR3 is TGCGCCAGCAGCTTGAACAGGGAGGCTTTCTTT. Translation: CASSLNREAFF.

The chain uses TRBV18 and TRBJ2-7; D perhaps matches TRBD1 (6 bases). The germline V and J ends were trimmed by 3 bases and 2 bases, with 11 bases remaining between them. Per the germline V gene, CDR1 is KGHSH and CDR2 is LQKENI. The CDR3 consists of 14 residues. In DNA, the CDR3 is TGTGCCAGCTCACCGGACAGTCGCACCTACGAGCAGTACTTC. It encodes CASSPDSRTYEQYF.

The chain has TRBV7-9 and TRBJ1-1, with D possibly TRBD1 on 5 matching bases. CDR3 length equals 13 residues. Germline loops: CDR1 SEHNR, CDR2 FQNEAQ (reference sequence). Trimming took 5 bases from V and 3 from J, leaving 10 bases between them. This CDR3 is CASSPRGDTEAFF. CDR3 DNA sequence: TGTGCCAGCAGCCCCCGGGGGGACACTGAAGCTTTCTTT. The full variable domain, rest sourced from reference TRBV7-9 and TRBJ1-1, is DTGVSQNPRHKITKRGQNVTFRCDPISEHNRLYWYRQTLGQGPEFLTYFQNEAQLEKSRLLSDRFSAERPKGSFSTLEIQRTEQGDSAMYLCASSPRGDTEAFFGQGTRLTVV.

This clone was recorded a few times. The chain joins TRBV29-1 to TRBJ2-7, with D tentatively TRBD2 (6 bases). V was pared by 2 bases and J by 5 bases, with 16 bases between. This CDR3 is built from 14 residues. Germline CDR1 is SQVTM and CDR2 is ANQGSEA. DNA of the CDR3: TGCAGCGTTGAAAGAAGCCGGGGGTACCACGAGCAGTACTTC. Residues: CSVERSRGYHEQYF.

This chain joins TRBV19 and TRBJ2-7; 8 positions match TRBD1. CDR1 and CDR2 (germline): LNHDA, SQIVND (reference sequence). The CDR3 extends over 16 amino acids. The V gene end was trimmed by 0 bases and the J gene end by 3 bases; junction bases not matched to a gene: 7. Written as DNA, the CDR3 is TGTGCCAGTAGTATAGAGGCTGGACAGGGACTCTACGAGCAGTACTTC. It encodes CASSIEAGQGLYEQYF.

The chain employs TRBV6-6 and TRBJ2-6; D remains ambiguous. Germline CDR1 reads MNHNY; CDR2 reads SVGAGI (reference sequence). V was pared by 5 bases and J by 0 bases, with 8 bases between. The CDR3 contains 15 residues. The CDR3, as DNA: TGTGCCAGCAGTCTTTCAGGCTCTGGGGCCAACGTCCTGACTTTC. It translates to CASSLSGSGANVLTF.

CDR3 loop: CASSTRAEAFF. CDR3 DNA sequence: TGTGCCAGTAGTACCAGGGCTGAAGCTTTCTTT. J is TRBJ1-1 and V is TRBV19; tentatively, D is TRBD1 (5 bases). Trimming removed 4 bases at V and 6 bases at J, with 6 bases between. The CDR3 totals 11 residues. Per the germline V gene, CDR1 is LNHDA and CDR2 is SQIVND (reference sequence).

The DNA for the CDR3 is TGTGCCAGCAGCTTAGATAAGGGATTGAGAAACAATGAGCAGTTCTTC. It yields the protein CASSLDKGLRNNEQFF. This rearrangement joins TRBV11-3 to TRBJ2-1; D gene ambiguous. Germline V gene data show CDR1 as SGHNT and CDR2 as YENEEA. Between the trimmed V and J ends, which lost 0 bases and 5 bases, there was a span of 14 bases. This CDR3 is 16 amino acids long.

The chain links TRBV5-1 to TRBJ1-1, with D maybe TRBD1 (5 bases). The CDR3 sequence is 13 residues long. Per the germline V gene, CDR1 is SGHRS and CDR2 is YFSETQ. V lost 6 bases to trimming and J lost 4 bases, with 13 bases between them. The CDR3 sequence: CASKPGFGTEAFF. The CDR3 coding sequence is TGCGCCAGCAAACCAGGGTTTGGCACTGAAGCTTTCTTT. Using reference TRBV5-1 and TRBJ1-1 for the parts outside the CDR3, the full variable domain is KAGVTQTPRYLIKTRGQQVTLSCSPISGHRSVSWYQQTPGQGLQFLFEYFSETQRNKGNFPGRFSGRQFSNSRSEMNVSTLELGDSALYLCASKPGFGTEAFFGQGTRLTVV.

This clone was detected only a few times. V gene TRBV12-5 combines with J gene TRBJ2-5; perhaps TRBD1 as D (5 bases). This CDR3 has 15 residues. Germline CDR1 reads LGHNT; CDR2 reads FRNRAP. Trimming shortened V by 2 bases and J by 4 bases, and 14 bases separated the two germline ends. The CDR3 nucleotides are TGTGCTAGTGGTTTGCCAGGGATGGGAAGAGAGACCCAGTACTTC. Translation gives CASGLPGMGRETQYF. Full variable domain (remainder filled in from reference TRBV12-5 and TRBJ2-5): DARVTQTPRHKVTEMGQEVTMRCQPILGHNTVFWYRQTMMQGLELLAYFRNRAPLDDSGMPKDRFSAEMPDATLATLKIQPSEPRDSAVYFCASGLPGMGRETQYFGPGTRLLVL.

The chain has TRBV7-3 and TRBJ2-3; D unresolved. In germline, CDR1 is SGHTA, CDR2 FQGTGA. The CDR3 is 16 amino acids. V lost 2 bases, J lost 6 bases, and 18 bases lay in between. The CDR3 coding sequence is TGTGCCAGCAGCTTATGGGGTGCGCGTAACCGGGATACGCAGTATTTT. Amino acid sequence: CASSLWGARNRDTQYF.

The chain links TRBV10-1 to TRBJ2-5; 7 bases fit TRBD2. V lost 0 bases and J lost 2; bases outside the gene matches: 6. CDR1 is WNHNN, CDR2 SYGVQD, per germline (reference sequence). This CDR3 is 16 amino acids long. CDR3 sequence (DNA): TGCGCCAGCAGTGAGTCGAGAGCGGGACGGCAAGAGACCCAGTACTTC. Its protein product is CASSESRAGRQETQYF.

The J gene is TRBJ2-1, the V gene TRBV7-9, with D uncertain. CDR3 length: 13 residues. CDR1 and CDR2 (germline): SEHNR, FQNEAQ (reference sequence). V was cut by 1 base and J by 6 bases, with 7 bases left in between. For the CDR3, the DNA is TGTGCCAGCAGCTTAGGAGTAGCCAATGAGCAGTTCTTC. Protein: CASSLGVANEQFF. Together with reference TRBV7-9 and TRBJ2-1, the CDR3 gives the full variable domain: DTGVSQNPRHKITKRGQNVTFRCDPISEHNRLYWYRQTLGQGPEFLTYFQNEAQLEKSRLLSDRFSAERPKGSFSTLEIQRTEQGDSAMYLCASSLGVANEQFFGPGTRLTVL.

Comment on this clone: The junction departs from the called germline gene at one end, perhaps through a read error. This chain connects TRBV4-2 to TRBJ2-3, with TRBD2 matching over 8 bases. This CDR3 has 16 residues. Per germline, CDR1 LGHNA and CDR2 YNFKEQ. CDR3 protein: CASSEERGPPMDTQYF. CDR3 bases: TGTGCCAGCAGCGAAGAGCGGGGGCCACCGATGGATACGCAGTATTTT.

The chain uses TRBV5-1 and TRBJ1-3; D not resolved. The CDR3 extends over 15 amino acids. Per germline, CDR1 SGHRS and CDR2 YFSETQ. The V and J ends lost 0 bases and 4 bases respectively, with 11 bases between them. The CDR3 DNA is TGCGCCAGCAGCTTGGTAGGGAAGGACGGAAACACCATATATTTT. Protein product: CASSLVGKDGNTIYF.